This T cell receptor beta chain was observed in a study of CD8+ T cells in alopecia areata. Overall study: Administration of oral tofacitinib to treated patients was at 5 to 10 mg twice daily. Scoring of severity for treated patients was based on percentage of affected scalp area.

Broader study findings: Sharing of TCR sequences between patients (possibly for HLA-related reasons) was less clear than in mice.

Treatment defined: oral pan-JAK inhibitor, 5-10 mg twice daily. Reverse transcription of extracted RNA yielded cDNA, which provided the sequencing template. Profiled with immunoSEQ multiplex PCR; TCRdb holds only in-frame clones, not every one. The top ten clones hold around 0.48% of a sample with 200,000 or so clones, more than 30% of them seen once. Trimming took 5 bases from V and 4 from J, leaving 17 bases between them. The CDR3 is 14 residues long. The germline CDR1 and CDR2 sequences are GTSNPN and SVGIG (reference sequence). Remarks on this clone: Antigen: not known.

The source was CD4+ T cells sorted from blood, collected at approximately week 30, from a patient treated with tofacitinib. The V gene is TRBV30, the J gene TRBJ1-2; no clear D. This receptor was taken from a human donor with alopecia areata. The DNA of the CDR3 is TGTGCCTGGTATGGCTTCAGGCGGGGCTATGGCTACACCTTC. Its translation: CAWYGFRRGYGYTF.